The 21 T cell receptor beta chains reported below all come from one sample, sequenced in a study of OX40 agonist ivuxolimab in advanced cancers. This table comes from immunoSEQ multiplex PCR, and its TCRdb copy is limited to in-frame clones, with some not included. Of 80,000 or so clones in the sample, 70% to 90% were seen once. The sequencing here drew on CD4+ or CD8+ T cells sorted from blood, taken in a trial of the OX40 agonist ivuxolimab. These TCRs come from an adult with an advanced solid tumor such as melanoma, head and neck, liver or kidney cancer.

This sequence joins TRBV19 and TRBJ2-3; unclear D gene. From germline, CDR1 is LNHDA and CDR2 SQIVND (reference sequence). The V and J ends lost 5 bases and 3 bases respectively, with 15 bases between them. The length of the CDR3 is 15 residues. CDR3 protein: CASSLGREGTDTQYF. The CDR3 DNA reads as TGTGCCAGTAGTTTGGGTAGGGAAGGGACAGATACGCAGTATTTT.

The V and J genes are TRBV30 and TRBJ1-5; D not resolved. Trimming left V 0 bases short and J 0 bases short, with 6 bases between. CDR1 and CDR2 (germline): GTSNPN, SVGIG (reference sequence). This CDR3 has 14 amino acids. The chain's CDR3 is CAWSVKGSNQPQHF. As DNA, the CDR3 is TGTGCCTGGAGTGTAAAGGGTAGCAATCAGCCCCAGCATTTT.

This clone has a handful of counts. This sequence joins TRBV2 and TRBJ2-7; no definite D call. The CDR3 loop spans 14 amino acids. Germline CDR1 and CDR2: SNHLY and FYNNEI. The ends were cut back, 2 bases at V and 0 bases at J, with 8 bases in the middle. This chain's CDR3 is CASSETTNSYEQYF. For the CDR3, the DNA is TGTGCCAGCAGTGAAACGACGAACTCCTACGAGCAGTACTTC. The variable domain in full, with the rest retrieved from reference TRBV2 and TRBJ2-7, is EPEVTQTPSHQVTQMGQEVILRCVPISNHLYFYWYRQILGQKVEFLVSFYNNEISEKSEIFDDQFSVERPDGSNFTLKIRSTKLEDSAMYFCASSETTNSYEQYFGPGTRLTVT.

The CDR3 loop reads CATSRDRTSGETQYF. For the CDR3, the DNA is TGTGCCACCAGCAGAGATAGAACTAGTGGAGAGACCCAGTACTTC. This chain links TRBV15 with TRBJ2-5, with D perhaps TRBD2 (5 bases). Trimming left V 0 bases short and J 4 bases short, with 12 bases between. The germline CDR1 and CDR2 sequences are LNHNV and YYDKDF (reference sequence). This CDR3 contains 15 residues.

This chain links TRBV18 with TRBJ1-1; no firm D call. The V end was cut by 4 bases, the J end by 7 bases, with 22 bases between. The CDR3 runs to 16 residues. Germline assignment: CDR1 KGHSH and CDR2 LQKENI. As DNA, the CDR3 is TGTGCCAGCTCACTCTCCTCCTACGGAATGCGAGTTGAAGCTTTCTTT. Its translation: CASSLSSYGMRVEAFF.

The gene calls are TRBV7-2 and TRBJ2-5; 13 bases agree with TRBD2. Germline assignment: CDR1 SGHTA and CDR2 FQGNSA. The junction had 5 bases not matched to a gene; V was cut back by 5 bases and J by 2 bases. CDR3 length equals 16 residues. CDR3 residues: CASSRTSGRPQETQYF. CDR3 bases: TGTGCCAGCAGCCGGACTAGCGGGAGACCTCAAGAGACCCAGTACTTC.

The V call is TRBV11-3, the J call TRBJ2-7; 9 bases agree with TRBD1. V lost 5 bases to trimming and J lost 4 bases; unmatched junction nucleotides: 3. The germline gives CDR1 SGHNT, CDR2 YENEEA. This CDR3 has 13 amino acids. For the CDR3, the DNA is TGTGCCAGCAGCCCGGACAGGGGTTACGAGCAGTACTTC. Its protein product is CASSPDRGYEQYF.

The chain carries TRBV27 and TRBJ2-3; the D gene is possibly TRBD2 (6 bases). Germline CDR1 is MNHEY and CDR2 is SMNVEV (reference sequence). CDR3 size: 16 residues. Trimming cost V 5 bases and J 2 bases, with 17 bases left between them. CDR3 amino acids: CASSPFRGRHTDTQYF. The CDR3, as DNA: TGTGCCAGCAGTCCTTTTCGGGGGAGACACACAGATACGCAGTATTTT.

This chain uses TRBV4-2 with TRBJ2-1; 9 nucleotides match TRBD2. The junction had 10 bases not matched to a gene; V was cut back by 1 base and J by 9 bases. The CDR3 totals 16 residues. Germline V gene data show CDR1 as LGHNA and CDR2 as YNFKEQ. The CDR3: CASSQVSREGQGEQFF. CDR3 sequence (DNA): TGTGCCAGCAGCCAAGTATCGCGGGAGGGCCAGGGTGAGCAGTTCTTC.

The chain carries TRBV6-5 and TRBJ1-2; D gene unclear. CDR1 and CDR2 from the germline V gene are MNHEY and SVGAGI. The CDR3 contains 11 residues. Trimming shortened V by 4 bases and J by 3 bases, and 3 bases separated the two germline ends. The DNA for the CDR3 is TGTGCCAGCAGTTCCGACTATGGCTACACCTTC. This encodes CASSSDYGYTF.

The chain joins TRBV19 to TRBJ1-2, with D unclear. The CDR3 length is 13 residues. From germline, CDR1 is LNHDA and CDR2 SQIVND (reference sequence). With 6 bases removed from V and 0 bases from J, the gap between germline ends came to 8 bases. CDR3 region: CASSYRSNYGYTF. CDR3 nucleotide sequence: TGTGCCAGTAGCTATCGGTCTAACTATGGCTACACCTTC.

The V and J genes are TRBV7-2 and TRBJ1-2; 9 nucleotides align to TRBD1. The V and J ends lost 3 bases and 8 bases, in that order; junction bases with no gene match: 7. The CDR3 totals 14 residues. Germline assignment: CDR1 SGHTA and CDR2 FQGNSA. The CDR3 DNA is TGTGCCAGCAGCTTCCGGGACAGGGCCTCGGGCTACACCTTC. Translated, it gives CASSFRDRASGYTF.

Here the CDR3 reads CASSQGGDLGNTIYF. The CDR3 DNA sequence: TGTGCCAGCAGCCAAGGGGGTGACTTAGGAAACACCATATATTTT. The genes are TRBV5-4 and TRBJ1-3; maybe TRBD1 (6 bases). This CDR3 is built from 15 residues. V dropped 4 bases and J dropped 4 bases, with 15 bases sitting between them. The germline gives CDR1 SGHNT, CDR2 YYREEE (reference sequence).

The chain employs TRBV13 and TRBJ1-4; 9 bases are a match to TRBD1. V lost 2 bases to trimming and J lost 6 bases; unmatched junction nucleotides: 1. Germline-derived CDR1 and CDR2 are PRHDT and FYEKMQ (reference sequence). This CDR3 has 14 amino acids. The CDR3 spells CASSLRDRDEKLFF. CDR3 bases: TGTGCCAGCAGCTTAAGGGACAGGGATGAAAAACTGTTTTTT.

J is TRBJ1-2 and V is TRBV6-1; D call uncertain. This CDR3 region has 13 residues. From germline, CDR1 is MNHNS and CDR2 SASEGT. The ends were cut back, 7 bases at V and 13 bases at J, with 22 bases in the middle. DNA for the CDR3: TGTGCCAGCACTTTTCCTAACGGGCCGGTGGGCACCTTC. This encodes CASTFPNGPVGTF.

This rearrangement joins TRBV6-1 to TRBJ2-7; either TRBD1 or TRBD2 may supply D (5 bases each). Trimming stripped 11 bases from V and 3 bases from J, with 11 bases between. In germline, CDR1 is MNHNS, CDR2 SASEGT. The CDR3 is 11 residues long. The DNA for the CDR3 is TGTGCCGGGGGACGGGACTACGAGCAGTACTTC. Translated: CAGGRDYEQYF.

The CDR3 DNA is TGTGCCAGCGGCAGCTTAGGTGATAGTAAAGAGACCCAGTACTTC. The encoded protein is CASGSLGDSKETQYF. The rearrangement links TRBV11-2 to TRBJ2-5; no clear D. Trimming cost V 8 bases and J 3 bases, with 19 bases left between them. The CDR3 has 15 amino acids. CDR1 SGHAT and CDR2 FQNNGV come from the germline V gene. Using reference TRBV11-2 and TRBJ2-5 for the parts outside the CDR3, the full variable domain is EAGVAQSPRYKIIEKRQSVAFWCNPISGHATLYWYQQILGQGPKLLIQFQNNGVVDDSQLPKDRFSAERLKGVDSTLKIQPAKLEDSAVYLCASGSLGDSKETQYFGPGTRLLVL.

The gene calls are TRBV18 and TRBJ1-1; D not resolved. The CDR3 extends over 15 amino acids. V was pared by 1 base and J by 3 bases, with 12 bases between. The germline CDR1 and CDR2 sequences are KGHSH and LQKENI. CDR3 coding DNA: TGTGCCAGCTCACCACAGGGTGTAAGGGACACTGAAGCTTTCTTT. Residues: CASSPQGVRDTEAFF.

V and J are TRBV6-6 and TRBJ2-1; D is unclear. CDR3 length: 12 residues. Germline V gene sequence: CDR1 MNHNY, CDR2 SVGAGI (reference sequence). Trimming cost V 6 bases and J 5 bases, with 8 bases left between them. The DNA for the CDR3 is TGTGCCAGCAGGTCTCAACACAATGAGCAGTTCTTC. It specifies CASRSQHNEQFF.

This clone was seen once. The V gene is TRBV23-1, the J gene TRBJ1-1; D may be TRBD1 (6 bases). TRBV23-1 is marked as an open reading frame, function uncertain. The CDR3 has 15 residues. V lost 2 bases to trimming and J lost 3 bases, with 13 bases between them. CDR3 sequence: CASSQPRGEDTEAFF. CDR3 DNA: TGCGCCAGCAGTCAACCAAGGGGGGAGGACACTGAAGCTTTCTTT.

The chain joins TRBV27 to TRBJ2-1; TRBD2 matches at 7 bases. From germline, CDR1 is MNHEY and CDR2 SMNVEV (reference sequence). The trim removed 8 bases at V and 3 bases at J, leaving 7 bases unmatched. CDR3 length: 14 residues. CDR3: CASAAGGSYNEQFF. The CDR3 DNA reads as TGTGCCAGCGCTGCCGGGGGGAGCTACAATGAGCAGTTCTTC.